These 27 T cell receptor beta chains originate from one sample sequenced in a study of cytomegalovirus exposure and HLA in healthy donors. The PCR used 60 Vbeta and 13 Jbeta primers. Only in-frame clones appear in the TCRdb table, and some are missing; sequencing was by immunoSEQ multiplex PCR. This table holds over 150,000 clones, around four fifths found once. The sample was PBMCs. These receptors were obtained from a male donor in good health and CMV-seropositive.

The chain couples TRBV5-1 to TRBJ1-1; D remains unclear. The length of the CDR3 is 14 residues. Germline CDR1 reads SGHRS; CDR2 reads YFSETQ. The germline V and J ends were trimmed by 0 bases and 1 base, with 7 bases remaining between them. Written as DNA, the CDR3 is TGCGCCAGCAGCTTGGGCCCGGGGAACACTGAAGCTTTCTTT. It encodes CASSLGPGNTEAFF.

This rearrangement joins TRBV7-9 to TRBJ1-1; tentatively, D is TRBD1 (6 bases). Trimming took off 4 bases at V and 7 bases at J, with 16 bases between the two ends. Germline V gene data show CDR1 as SEHNR and CDR2 as FQNEAQ (reference sequence). The CDR3 covers 14 residues. CDR3 bases: TGTGCCAGCAGCTCTTTAGACAGGAGCATTGAAGCTTTCTTT. Translating gives CASSSLDRSIEAFF.

The V and J genes are TRBV5-1 and TRBJ2-1; TRBD2 aligns across 8 bases. V shed 0 bases, J shed 4 bases, and the junction held 9 bases outside the gene matches. This CDR3 is 17 amino acids long. The germline V gene has CDR1 SGHRS and CDR2 YFSETQ. CDR3 DNA sequence: TGCGCCAGCAGCTTGGTAGCGGGGATGAGACAGTACAATGAGCAGTTCTTC. Protein: CASSLVAGMRQYNEQFF.

V usage is TRBV2 and J usage is TRBJ2-3; D is ambiguous. Germline CDR1 is SNHLY and CDR2 is FYNNEI. There are 16 residues in the CDR3. Trimming cost V 4 bases and J 4 bases, with 18 bases left between them. CDR3 coding DNA: TGTGCCAGCAGTGCCCTGCAAGACCTAGGTGCAGATACGCAGTATTTT. This sequence encodes CASSALQDLGADTQYF.

The chain employs TRBV6-6 and TRBJ1-3; 9 bases match TRBD1. Per the germline V gene, CDR1 is MNHNY and CDR2 is SVGAGI (reference sequence). V lost 2 bases, J lost 4 bases, and 3 bases stayed unmatched. CDR3 length: 15 amino acids. This chain's CDR3 is CASSYGQGIGNTIYF. Here the CDR3 DNA reads TGTGCCAGCAGTTACGGACAGGGGATCGGAAACACCATATATTTT.

The chain links TRBV5-1 to TRBJ1-6; D possibly corresponds to TRBD1 (6 bases). V was trimmed by 0 bases and J by 0 bases, leaving 10 bases between them. CDR3 size: 17 residues. The germline V gene has CDR1 SGHRS and CDR2 YFSETQ. The chain's CDR3 is CASSLVGQSSYNSPLHF. The CDR3 nucleotides are TGCGCCAGCAGCTTGGTCGGACAGAGCTCCTATAATTCACCCCTCCACTTT.

This chain links TRBV7-8 with TRBJ2-3, with TRBD1 as a possible D gene (6 bases). V lost 5 bases and J lost 2, with 20 bases in between. This CDR3 contains 17 residues. Germline CDR1 is SGHVS and CDR2 is FQNEAQ. The CDR3 nucleotides read TGTGCCAGCAGCCGACTTCAGTTCGGACAGATCACAGATACGCAGTATTTT. This gives the protein CASSRLQFGQITDTQYF.

V gene TRBV19 combines with J gene TRBJ1-1; no firm D call. Between the trimmed V and J ends, which lost 5 bases and 1 base, there was a span of 8 bases. Germline CDR1 reads LNHDA; CDR2 reads SQIVND (reference sequence). The CDR3 runs to 13 residues. The CDR3 loop reads CASSLRQNTEAFF. CDR3 sequence (DNA): TGTGCCAGTAGTTTAAGACAGAACACTGAAGCTTTCTTT.

J is TRBJ2-1 and V is TRBV2, with a tentative D call TRBD2 (5 bases). The CDR3 covers 15 residues. Germline CDR1 is SNHLY and CDR2 is FYNNEI. Trimming cost V 5 bases and J 7 bases, with 18 bases left between them. CDR3: CASSRTLPGSNEQFF. CDR3 sequence (DNA): TGTGCCAGCAGTCGGACGCTCCCGGGATCGAATGAGCAGTTCTTC.

The chain carries TRBV18 and TRBJ1-5, with 8 bases lining up with TRBD1. V was pared by 2 bases and J by 5 bases, with 5 bases of the junction left unmatched. Germline V CDR1 and CDR2: KGHSH, LQKENI. The CDR3 runs to 15 residues. The CDR3 protein is CASSPAGGRDQPQHF. CDR3 nucleotides: TGTGCCAGCTCACCAGCAGGGGGCAGGGATCAGCCCCAGCATTTT.

The rearrangement links TRBV7-9 to TRBJ2-7, with D maybe TRBD2 (6 bases). The V end lost 5 bases, the J end lost 7 bases, and 18 bases lay between the germline ends. This CDR3 contains 14 residues. The germline V gene has CDR1 SEHNR and CDR2 FQNEAQ (reference sequence). The CDR3: CASSLTSEEGEQYF. CDR3 nucleotide sequence: TGTGCCAGCAGCCTCACGAGCGAGGAGGGTGAGCAGTACTTC.

This clone turned up a few times. The gene calls are TRBV6-1 and TRBJ1-6, with 9 positions matching TRBD1. The CDR3 extends over 15 amino acids. J lost 1 base, V lost 10 bases, and 5 bases had no gene match. Germline V gives CDR1 MNHNS, CDR2 SASEGT. CDR3 protein: CAISQGASYNSPLHF. CDR3 DNA sequence: TGTGCCATTTCACAGGGGGCATCCTATAATTCACCCCTCCACTTT.

The chain uses TRBV4-3 and TRBJ1-2, with D possibly being TRBD1 (6 bases). V dropped 1 base and J dropped 3 bases, with 12 bases sitting between them. Germline CDR1 reads LGHNA; CDR2 reads YSLEER. This CDR3 region has 15 residues. The CDR3 nucleotides are TGCGCCAGCAGCCAAGTATTAGGGGGGGACTATGGCTACACCTTC. Protein sequence: CASSQVLGGDYGYTF.

The chain has TRBV4-2 and TRBJ2-6, with 10 bases fitting TRBD2. The V segment lost 3 bases and the J segment 4 bases; nucleotides outside the gene matches: 15. The CDR3 is 20 residues long. From germline, CDR1 is LGHNA and CDR2 YNFKEQ. This CDR3 is CASSQRSILAGGRGANVLTF. Written as DNA, the CDR3 is TGTGCCAGCAGCCAGCGGTCTATTTTAGCGGGGGGTAGAGGGGCCAACGTCCTGACTTTC.

The rearrangement joins TRBV30 to TRBJ2-3, with 9 bases fitting TRBD2. CDR1 and CDR2 (germline): GTSNPN, SVGIG (reference sequence). V shed 1 base and J 2 bases; nucleotides not matched to a gene: 1. CDR3 length equals 14 residues. The chain's CDR3 is CAWSASGDTDTQYF. The CDR3 DNA sequence: TGTGCCTGGAGTGCTAGCGGGGACACAGATACGCAGTATTTT.

This clone came up a few times. The rearrangement uses TRBV5-1 and TRBJ2-2; weak D call: TRBD2 (6 bases). V was cut by 0 bases and J by 7 bases, with 13 bases left in between. Germline V gives CDR1 SGHRS, CDR2 YFSETQ. The CDR3 sequence is 15 residues long. The CDR3 nucleotides are TGCGCCAGCAGCTTGGAAGTGGGGGGTCACGGGGAGCTGTTTTTT. Its protein is CASSLEVGGHGELFF.

This sequence joins TRBV13 and TRBJ2-5; 13 bases are a match to TRBD2. CDR1 and CDR2 (germline): PRHDT, FYEKMQ (reference sequence). The CDR3 contains 18 residues. The J segment lost 2 bases and the V segment lost 0 bases, leaving 6 bases of the junction unmatched. The CDR3 region is CASSLGLAGGPDQETQYF. CDR3 coding DNA: TGTGCCAGCAGCTTAGGACTAGCGGGGGGGCCGGATCAAGAGACCCAGTACTTC. Drawing the rest from reference TRBV13 and TRBJ2-5, the complete variable domain is AAGVIQSPRHLIKEKRETATLKCYPIPRHDTVYWYQQGPGQDPQFLISFYEKMQSDKGSIPDRFSAQQFSDYHSELNMSSLELGDSALYFCASSLGLAGGPDQETQYFGPGTRLLVL.

This clone was seen a single time. The chain joins TRBV4-1 to TRBJ2-5, with TRBD1 identical over 10 bases. The J call may be faulty, since TRBJ2-7 better matches the DNA end. There are 15 residues in the CDR3. Germline loops: CDR1 MGHRA, CDR2 YSYEKL. DNA of the CDR3: TGCGCCAGCAGCCAAAGGACAGGGGGTAGCTACGAGCAGTACTTC. Protein product: CASSQRTGGSYEQYF.

The chain links TRBV2 to TRBJ2-2; D uncertain. The V gene lost 2 bases and the J gene lost 0 bases, with 10 bases spanning the gap. The CDR3 has 16 amino acids. Per germline, CDR1 SNHLY and CDR2 FYNNEI. The CDR3 sequence is CASSEPGLTNTGELFF. The CDR3 DNA follows: TGTGCCAGCAGTGAACCAGGTCTCACGAACACCGGGGAGCTGTTTTTT.

Points on this clone: Sequence at one end of the junction differs from germline and may be a read error. The chain combines TRBV7-7 with TRBJ2-5; 10 bases fit TRBD1. The length of the CDR3 is 13 residues. CDR1 and CDR2 (germline): SSHAT, FNYEAQ (reference sequence). The CDR3 loop reads CASSFRDRGSQYF. The CDR3 region has the DNA TGTGCTAGCAGCTTCCGGGACAGGGGATCCCAGTACTTC.

The chain has TRBV6-1 and TRBJ2-3, with TRBD2 matching 7 bases. This CDR3 is 16 amino acids long. V lost 0 bases to trimming and J lost 0 bases; unmatched junction nucleotides: 3. CDR1 and CDR2 from the germline V gene are MNHNS and SASEGT. The CDR3 protein is CASSEAPGGSTDTQYF. For the CDR3, the DNA is TGTGCCAGCAGTGAAGCGCCGGGAGGCAGCACAGATACGCAGTATTTT.

This clone was counted between two and nine times. The chain employs TRBV14 and TRBJ1-3; D unclear. The V end was cut by 4 bases, the J end by 3 bases, with 4 bases between. Germline loops: CDR1 SGHDN, CDR2 FVKESK. This CDR3 region has 12 residues. The CDR3 is CASSPNGNTIYF. The CDR3 DNA reads as TGTGCCAGCAGCCCCAATGGAAACACCATATATTTT.

V gene TRBV4-1 combines with J gene TRBJ2-1; 7 bases are a match to TRBD1. V gave up 5 bases and J gave up 5 bases; unmatched junction bases: 3. The germline CDR1 and CDR2 sequences are MGHRA and YSYEKL. This CDR3 has 13 amino acids. CDR3 sequence reads: CASSTGTDNEQFF. CDR3 nucleotide sequence: TGCGCCAGCAGCACAGGGACAGACAATGAGCAGTTCTTC.

A remark on this clone: The CDR3 carries no conserved terminal phenylalanine or tryptophan, so it likely arises from a read error. The chain is built from TRBV7-9 and TRBJ2-7, with 11 bases lining up with TRBD1. The germline V gene encodes CDR1 SEHNR and CDR2 FQNEAQ (reference sequence). The CDR3 is 16 amino acids. Germline trimming cut 1 base from V and 4 bases from J; bases unmatched to any gene: 6. CDR3 protein: CASSLGEGDRGYEQYL. CDR3 bases: TGTGCCAGCAGCTTAGGAGAGGGGGACAGGGGGTACGAGCAGTACCTC.

The V gene is TRBV5-4, the J gene TRBJ1-1; 8 positions match TRBD1. The CDR3 consists of 19 residues. V was pared by 3 bases and J by 4 bases, with 20 bases of the junction left unmatched. Germline CDR1 is SGHNT and CDR2 is YYREEE (reference sequence). The CDR3 spells CASSSGRGTPGQGATEAFF. The CDR3 coding sequence is TGTGCCAGCAGCTCGGGTCGGGGGACCCCTGGACAGGGTGCCACTGAAGCTTTCTTT.

Here the CDR3 reads CASTDFSAGTDTQYF. Here the CDR3 DNA reads TGTGCCAGCACCGATTTTTCAGCGGGGACAGATACGCAGTATTTT. This chain connects TRBV6-5 to TRBJ2-3, with 7 nucleotides matching TRBD2. Germline V gives CDR1 MNHEY, CDR2 SVGAGI. CDR3 length: 15 amino acids. The junction had 10 bases not matched to a gene; V was cut back by 7 bases and J by 3 bases.

This clone has only one observation. The chain joins TRBV11-2 to TRBJ1-2; 7 bases map to TRBD1. Germline CDR1 reads SGHAT; CDR2 reads FQNNGV. CDR3 size: 15 residues. The trim removed 5 bases at V and 1 base at J, leaving 7 bases unmatched. In DNA, the CDR3 is TGTGCCAGCAGCCCCGGGACAGCGCTTAACTATGGCTACACCTTC. This encodes CASSPGTALNYGYTF.